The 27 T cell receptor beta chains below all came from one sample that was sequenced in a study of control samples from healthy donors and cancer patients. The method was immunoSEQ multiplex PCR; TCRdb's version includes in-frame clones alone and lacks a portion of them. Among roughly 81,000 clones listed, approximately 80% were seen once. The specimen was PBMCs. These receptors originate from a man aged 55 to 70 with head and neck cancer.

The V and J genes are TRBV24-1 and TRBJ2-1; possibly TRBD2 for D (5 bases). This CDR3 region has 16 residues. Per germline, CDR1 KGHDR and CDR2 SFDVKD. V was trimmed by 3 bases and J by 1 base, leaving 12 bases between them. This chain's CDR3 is CATSDNGLGSYNEQFF. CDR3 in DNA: TGTGCCACCAGTGATAACGGACTGGGTTCCTACAATGAGCAGTTCTTC.

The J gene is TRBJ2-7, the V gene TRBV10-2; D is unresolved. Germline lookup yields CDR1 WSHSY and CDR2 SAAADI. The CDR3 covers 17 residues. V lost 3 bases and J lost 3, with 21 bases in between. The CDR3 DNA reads TGCGCCAGCAGTGATTCCGGTTTCCTGGGGTGGGACTACGAGCAGTACTTC. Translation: CASSDSGFLGWDYEQYF.

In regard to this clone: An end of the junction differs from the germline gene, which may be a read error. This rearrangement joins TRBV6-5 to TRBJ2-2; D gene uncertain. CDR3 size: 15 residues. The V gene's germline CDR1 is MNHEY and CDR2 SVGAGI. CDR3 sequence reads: CASNYSGGTTGELFF. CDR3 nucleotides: TGTGCCAGCAATTACTCGGGCGGAACCACCGGGGAGCTGTTTTTT.

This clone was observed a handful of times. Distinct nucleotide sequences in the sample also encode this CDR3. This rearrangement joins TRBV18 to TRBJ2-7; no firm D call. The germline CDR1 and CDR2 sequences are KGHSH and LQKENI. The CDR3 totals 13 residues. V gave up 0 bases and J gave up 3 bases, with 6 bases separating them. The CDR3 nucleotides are TGTGCCAGCTCACCACCGGGCAGCTACGAGCAGTACTTC. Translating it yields CASSPPGSYEQYF.

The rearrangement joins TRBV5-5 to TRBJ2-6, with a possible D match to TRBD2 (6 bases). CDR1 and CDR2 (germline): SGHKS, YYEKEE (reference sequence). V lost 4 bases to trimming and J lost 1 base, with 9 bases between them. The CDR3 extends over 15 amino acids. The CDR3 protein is CASSRGNSGANVLTF. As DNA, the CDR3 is TGTGCCAGCAGCCGGGGGAATTCTGGGGCCAACGTCCTGACTTTC.

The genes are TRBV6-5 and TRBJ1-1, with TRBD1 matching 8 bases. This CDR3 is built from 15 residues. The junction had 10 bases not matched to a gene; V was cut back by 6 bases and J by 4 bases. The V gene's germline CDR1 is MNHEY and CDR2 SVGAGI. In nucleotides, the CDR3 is TGTGCCAGCAGACCCGGACAGGGAGCGGTCACTGAAGCTTTCTTT. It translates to CASRPGQGAVTEAFF.

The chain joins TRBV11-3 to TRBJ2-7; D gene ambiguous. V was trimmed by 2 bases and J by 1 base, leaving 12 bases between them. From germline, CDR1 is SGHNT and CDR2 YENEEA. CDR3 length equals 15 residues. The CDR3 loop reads CASSLSAERSYEQYF. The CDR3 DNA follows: TGTGCCAGCAGCTTATCTGCAGAAAGATCCTACGAGCAGTACTTC.

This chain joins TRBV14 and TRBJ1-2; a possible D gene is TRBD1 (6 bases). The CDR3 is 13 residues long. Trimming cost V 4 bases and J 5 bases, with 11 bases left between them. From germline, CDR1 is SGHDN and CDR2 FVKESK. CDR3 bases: TGTGCCAGCAGCCCACAGGGTGGATATGGCTACACCTTC. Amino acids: CASSPQGGYGYTF.

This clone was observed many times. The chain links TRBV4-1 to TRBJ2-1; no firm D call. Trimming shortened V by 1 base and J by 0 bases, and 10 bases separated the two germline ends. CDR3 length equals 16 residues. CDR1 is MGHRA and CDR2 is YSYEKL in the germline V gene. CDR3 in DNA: TGCGCCAGCAGCCAAGTGAACCTTGTCTCCTACAATGAGCAGTTCTTC. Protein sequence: CASSQVNLVSYNEQFF.

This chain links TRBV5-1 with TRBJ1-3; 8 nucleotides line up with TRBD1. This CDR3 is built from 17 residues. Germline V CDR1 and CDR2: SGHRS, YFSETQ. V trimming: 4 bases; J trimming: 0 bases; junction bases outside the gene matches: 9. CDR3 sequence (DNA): TGCGCCAGCAGCCCTAATACAGGGGGATACTCTGGAAACACCATATATTTT. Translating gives CASSPNTGGYSGNTIYF.

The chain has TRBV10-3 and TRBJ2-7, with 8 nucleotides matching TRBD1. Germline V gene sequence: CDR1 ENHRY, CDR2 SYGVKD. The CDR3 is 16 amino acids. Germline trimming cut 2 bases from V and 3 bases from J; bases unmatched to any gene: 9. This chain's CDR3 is CAISEHRQGSDYEQYF. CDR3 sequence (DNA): TGTGCCATCAGTGAGCACCGACAGGGGTCGGACTACGAGCAGTACTTC.

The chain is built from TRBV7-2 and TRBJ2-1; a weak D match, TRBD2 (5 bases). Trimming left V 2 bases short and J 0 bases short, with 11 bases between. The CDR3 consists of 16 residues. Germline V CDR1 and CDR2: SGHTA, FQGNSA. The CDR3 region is CASSLLPGSSYNEQFF. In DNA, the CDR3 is TGTGCCAGCAGCTTATTGCCGGGGAGCTCCTACAATGAGCAGTTCTTC.

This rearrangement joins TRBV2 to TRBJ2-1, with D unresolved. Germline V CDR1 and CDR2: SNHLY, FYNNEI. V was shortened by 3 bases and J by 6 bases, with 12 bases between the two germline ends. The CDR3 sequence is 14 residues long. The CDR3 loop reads CASSDPASGNEQFF. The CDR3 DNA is TGTGCCAGCAGTGACCCGGCCTCGGGCAATGAGCAGTTCTTC.

For the CDR3, the DNA is TGTGCCAGCAGCTTAGGATTGCGCGGCACCGGGGAGCTGTTTTTT. It yields the protein CASSLGLRGTGELFF. The rearrangement uses TRBV11-2 and TRBJ2-2; no clear D gene. Germline CDR1 and CDR2: SGHAT and FQNNGV. There are 15 residues in the CDR3. Trimming shortened V by 1 base and J by 4 bases, and 10 bases separated the two germline ends.

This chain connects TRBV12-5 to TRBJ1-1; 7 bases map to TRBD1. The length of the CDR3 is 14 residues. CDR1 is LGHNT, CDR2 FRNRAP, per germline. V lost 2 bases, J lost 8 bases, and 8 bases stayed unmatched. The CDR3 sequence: CASGLIPGQIEAFF. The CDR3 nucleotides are TGTGCTAGTGGTTTGATTCCGGGACAGATCGAAGCTTTCTTT.

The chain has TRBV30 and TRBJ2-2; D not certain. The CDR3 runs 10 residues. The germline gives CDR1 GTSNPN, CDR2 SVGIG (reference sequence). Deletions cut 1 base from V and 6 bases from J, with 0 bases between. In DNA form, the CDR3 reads TGTGCCTGGAGTGCCGGGGAGCTGTTTTTT. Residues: CAWSAGELFF.

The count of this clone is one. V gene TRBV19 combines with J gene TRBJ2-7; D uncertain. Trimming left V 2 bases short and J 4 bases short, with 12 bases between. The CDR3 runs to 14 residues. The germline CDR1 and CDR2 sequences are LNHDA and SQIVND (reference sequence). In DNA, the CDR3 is TGTGCCAGTAGTATAACCCCAGACTCTTACGAGCAGTACTTC. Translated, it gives CASSITPDSYEQYF.

This CDR3 reads CASSPSPRGSYNEQFF. The DNA of the CDR3 is TGCGCCAGCAGCCCCTCCCCTCGGGGCTCCTACAATGAGCAGTTCTTC. The chain couples TRBV5-1 to TRBJ2-1, with a tentative D call TRBD2 (5 bases). Per the germline V gene, CDR1 is SGHRS and CDR2 is YFSETQ. The CDR3 runs 16 residues. V was pared by 4 bases and J by 0 bases, with 14 bases between.

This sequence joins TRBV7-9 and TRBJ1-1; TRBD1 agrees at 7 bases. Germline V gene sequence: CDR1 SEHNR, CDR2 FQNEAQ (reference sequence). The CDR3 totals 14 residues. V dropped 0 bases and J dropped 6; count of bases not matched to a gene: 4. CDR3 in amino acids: CASSLASTGAEAFF. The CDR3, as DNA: TGTGCCAGCAGCTTAGCGAGTACAGGGGCTGAAGCTTTCTTT.

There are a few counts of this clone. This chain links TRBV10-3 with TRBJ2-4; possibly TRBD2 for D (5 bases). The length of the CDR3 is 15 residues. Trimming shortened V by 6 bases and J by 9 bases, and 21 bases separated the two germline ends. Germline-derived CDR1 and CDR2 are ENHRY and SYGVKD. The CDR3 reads CAISPSRDLASIQYF. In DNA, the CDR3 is TGTGCCATCAGCCCGAGTCGAGATTTAGCGTCCATTCAGTACTTC.

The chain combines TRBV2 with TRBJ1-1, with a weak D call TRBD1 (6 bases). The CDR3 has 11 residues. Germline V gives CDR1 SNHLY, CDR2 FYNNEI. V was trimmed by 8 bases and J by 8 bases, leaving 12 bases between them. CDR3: CASYTGTEAFF. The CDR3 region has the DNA TGTGCCAGCTACACCGGGACAGAAGCTTTCTTT. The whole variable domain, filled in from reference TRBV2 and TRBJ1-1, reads EPEVTQTPSHQVTQMGQEVILRCVPISNHLYFYWYRQILGQKVEFLVSFYNNEISEKSEIFDDQFSVERPDGSNFTLKIRSTKLEDSAMYFCASYTGTEAFFGQGTRLTVV.

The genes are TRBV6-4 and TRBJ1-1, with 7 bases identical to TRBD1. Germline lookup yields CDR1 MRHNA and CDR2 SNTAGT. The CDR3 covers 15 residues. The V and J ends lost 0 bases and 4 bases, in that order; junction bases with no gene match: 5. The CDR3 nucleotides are TGTGCCAGCAGTGACTCCTCGGCAGGGGGCACTGAAGCTTTCTTT. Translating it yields CASSDSSAGGTEAFF.

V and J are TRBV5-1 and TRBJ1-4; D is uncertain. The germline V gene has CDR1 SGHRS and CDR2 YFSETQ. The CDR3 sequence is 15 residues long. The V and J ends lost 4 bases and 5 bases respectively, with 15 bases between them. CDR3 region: CASSPDTETNEKLFF. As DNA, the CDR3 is TGCGCCAGCAGCCCTGACACGGAAACGAATGAAAAACTGTTTTTT. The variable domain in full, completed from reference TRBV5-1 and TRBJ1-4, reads KAGVTQTPRYLIKTRGQQVTLSCSPISGHRSVSWYQQTPGQGLQFLFEYFSETQRNKGNFPGRFSGRQFSNSRSEMNVSTLELGDSALYLCASSPDTETNEKLFFGSGTQLSVL.

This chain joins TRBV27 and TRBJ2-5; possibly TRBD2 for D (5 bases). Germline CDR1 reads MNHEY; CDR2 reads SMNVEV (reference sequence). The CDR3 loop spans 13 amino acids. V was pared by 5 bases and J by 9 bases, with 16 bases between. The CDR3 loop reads CASSGGQRRAQYF. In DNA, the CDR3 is TGTGCCAGCAGTGGAGGCCAGAGGCGGGCCCAGTACTTC.

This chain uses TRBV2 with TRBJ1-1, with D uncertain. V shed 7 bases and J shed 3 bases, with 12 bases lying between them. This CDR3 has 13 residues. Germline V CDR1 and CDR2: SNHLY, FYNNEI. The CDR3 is CASMENGDTEAFF. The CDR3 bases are TGTGCCAGCATGGAGAATGGGGACACTGAAGCTTTCTTT.

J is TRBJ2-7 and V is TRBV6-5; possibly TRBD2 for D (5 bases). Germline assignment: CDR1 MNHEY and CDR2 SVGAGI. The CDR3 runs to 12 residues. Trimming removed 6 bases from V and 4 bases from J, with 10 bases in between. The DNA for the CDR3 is TGTGCCAGCAGGAGCGGTTATTACGAGCAGTACTTC. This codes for CASRSGYYEQYF.

As DNA, the CDR3 is TGTGCCAGCAGGAGGGGGACAGCCGGTAATTCACCCCTCCACTTT. This sequence encodes CASRRGTAGNSPLHF. V usage is TRBV6-5 and J usage is TRBJ1-6; 7 positions match TRBD1. V shed 6 bases, J shed 6 bases, and the junction held 8 bases outside the gene matches. Germline CDR1 is MNHEY and CDR2 is SVGAGI. This CDR3 is built from 15 residues.